This is a list of T cell receptor beta chains from one sample in a study of CD8+CD57+ T cells in acquired aplastic anemia. Via MiXCR, TCRdb re-called the reads, giving one row per CDR3 protein. The sample includes 150,000 to 200,000 distinct CDR3 sequences, roughly 60% seen only once; the top ten take approximately 40%. The sequencing sample was made of sorted CD4+, CD8+, or CD8+CD57+ T cells (not recorded which) from PBMCs. Source of these receptors: a human donor with aplastic anemia. The CDR3 runs from the conserved cysteine through the conserved F or W. The order of the fields is CDR3 protein, CDR3 DNA, clone size, J gene, V gene, D gene. The D gene is left open where the match is weak. Clone size is stated in some rows and not others, as once, few, many or a class when expanded.

CDR3aa: CASSPGTSTDTQYF
CDR3nt: TGTGCCAGCAGTCCCGGGACTTCGACAGATACGCAGTATTTT
abundance: few
j_gene: TRBJ2-3
v_gene: TRBV6-5
d_gene: NA

CDR3aa: CATSRDPRPYEQYF
CDR3nt: TGTGCCACCAGCAGAGATCCGAGGCCCTACGAGCAGTACTTC
abundance: NA
j_gene: TRBJ2-7
v_gene: TRBV15
d_gene: NA

CDR3aa: CASSADLAGLDEQYF
CDR3nt: TGTGCCAGCAGTGCCGACCTAGCGGGCCTGGACGAGCAGTACTTC
abundance: NA
j_gene: TRBJ2-7
v_gene: TRBV25-1
d_gene: TRBD2

CDR3aa: CASSGGLAGIAETQYF
CDR3nt: TGTGCCAGCAGCGGCGGACTAGCGGGTATAGCGGAGACCCAGTACTTC
abundance: NA
j_gene: TRBJ2-5
v_gene: TRBV9
d_gene: TRBD2

CDR3aa: CSAGRDGAGKTQYF
CDR3nt: TGCAGTGCTGGACGGGATGGGGCCGGGAAGACCCAGTACTTC
abundance: NA
j_gene: TRBJ2-5
v_gene: TRBV20-1
d_gene: NA

CDR3aa: CSAVRDRNQPQHF
CDR3nt: TGCAGTGCTGTCCGGGACCGCAATCAGCCCCAGCATTTT
abundance: NA
j_gene: TRBJ1-5
v_gene: TRBV20-1
d_gene: NA

CDR3aa: CASSLGRGLLSPLHF
CDR3nt: TGTGCCAGCAGCTTAGGGCGCGGGTTATTATCACCCCTCCACTTT
abundance: NA
j_gene: TRBJ1-6
v_gene: TRBV7-6
d_gene: NA

CDR3aa: CASSLDRSLNSYEQYF
CDR3nt: TGTGCCAGCAGCTTAGATCGCTCGCTAAATTCCTACGAGCAGTACTTC
abundance: NA
j_gene: TRBJ2-7
v_gene: TRBV7-9
d_gene: NA

CDR3aa: CATLEDSHSNQPQHF
CDR3nt: TGTGCCACCCTAGAGGACAGCCATAGCAATCAGCCCCAGCATTTT
abundance: NA
j_gene: TRBJ1-5
v_gene: TRBV24-1
d_gene: NA

CDR3aa: CASSPNRPGTGELFF
CDR3nt: TGTGCCAGTAGCCCGAACAGGCCGGGCACCGGGGAGCTGTTTTTT
abundance: NA
j_gene: TRBJ2-2
v_gene: TRBV19
d_gene: NA

CDR3aa: CSAQGAYGYTF
CDR3nt: TGCAGCGCACAGGGGGCGTATGGCTACACCTTC
abundance: NA
j_gene: TRBJ1-2
v_gene: TRBV29-1
d_gene: TRBD1

CDR3aa: CASSESTDTQYF
CDR3nt: TGTGCCAGCAGCGAAAGCACAGATACGCAGTATTTT
abundance: NA
j_gene: TRBJ2-3
v_gene: TRBV7-2
d_gene: NA

CDR3aa: CASSFGRGAYEQYF
CDR3nt: TGTGCCAGCAGCTTCGGAAGGGGTGCTTACGAGCAGTACTTC
abundance: many
j_gene: TRBJ2-7
v_gene: TRBV5-5
d_gene: NA

CDR3aa: CASGWGSGELFF
CDR3nt: TGTGCTAGTGGTTGGGGGTCCGGGGAGCTGTTTTTT
abundance: many
j_gene: TRBJ2-2
v_gene: TRBV12-5
d_gene: NA

CDR3aa: CSASGQGTYEQYF
CDR3nt: TGCAGTGCTAGTGGACAGGGCACCTACGAGCAGTACTTC
abundance: few
j_gene: TRBJ2-7
v_gene: TRBV20-1
d_gene: TRBD1

CDR3aa: CASSLRRKREKLFF
CDR3nt: TGTGCCAGCAGTTTAAGGAGGAAACGAGAAAAACTGTTTTTT
abundance: many
j_gene: TRBJ1-4
v_gene: TRBV12-3/TRBV12-4
d_gene: NA

CDR3aa: CSVANYPGAGANEQFF
CDR3nt: TGCAGCGTTGCTAACTATCCCGGGGCAGGTGCCAATGAGCAGTTCTTC
abundance: NA
j_gene: TRBJ2-1
v_gene: TRBV29-1
d_gene: NA

CDR3aa: CSATDRVAYNEQFF
CDR3nt: TGCAGTGCTACCGACAGGGTAGCCTACAATGAGCAGTTCTTC
abundance: NA
j_gene: TRBJ2-1
v_gene: TRBV20-1
d_gene: TRBD1

CDR3aa: CASSLKGNRGTGELFF
CDR3nt: TGTGCCAGCAGCTTAAAGGGGAACAGGGGCACCGGGGAGCTGTTTTTT
abundance: many
j_gene: TRBJ2-2
v_gene: TRBV5-6
d_gene: TRBD1

CDR3aa: CASSPGAVGTQIYGYTF
CDR3nt: TGTGCCAGCAGCCCGGGGGCCGTCGGGACTCAAATCTATGGCTACACCTTC
abundance: few
j_gene: TRBJ1-2
v_gene: TRBV5-4
d_gene: NA

CDR3aa: CACSRDPNYGYTF
CDR3nt: TGTGCCTGCTCCAGGGACCCTAACTATGGCTACACCTTC
abundance: once
j_gene: TRBJ1-2
v_gene: TRBV2
d_gene: NA

CDR3aa: CASSLGLGLNTEAFF
CDR3nt: TGTGCCAGCAGCTTAGGTTTGGGGCTGAACACTGAAGCTTTCTTT
abundance: NA
j_gene: TRBJ1-1
v_gene: TRBV25-1
d_gene: NA

CDR3aa: CASSKREGNYEQYF
CDR3nt: TGTGCCAGCAGTAAGCGGGAGGGCAACTACGAGCAGTACTTC
abundance: NA
j_gene: TRBJ2-7
v_gene: TRBV12-3/TRBV12-4
d_gene: TRBD2

CDR3aa: CASSTQGWEAKNIQYF
CDR3nt: TGTGCCAGCAGCACACAGGGATGGGAAGCCAAAAACATTCAGTACTTC
abundance: NA
j_gene: TRBJ2-4
v_gene: TRBV7-2
d_gene: NA

CDR3aa: CASRGERSSYEQYF
CDR3nt: TGTGCCAGCAGGGGGGAGCGATCTTCCTACGAGCAGTACTTC
abundance: NA
j_gene: TRBJ2-7
v_gene: TRBV10-3
d_gene: NA

CDR3aa: CASSPGFGNEQFF
CDR3nt: TGTGCCAGCAGCCCTGGCTTCGGGAATGAGCAGTTCTTC
abundance: NA
j_gene: TRBJ2-1
v_gene: TRBV6-5
d_gene: NA

CDR3aa: CASSVYDRRGDGYTF
CDR3nt: TGCGCCAGCAGCGTTTACGACAGGAGAGGGGATGGCTACACCTTC
abundance: many
j_gene: TRBJ1-2
v_gene: TRBV5-1
d_gene: NA

CDR3aa: CATSGTRLNEQFF
CDR3nt: TGTGCCACCAGCGGGACTAGGCTGAATGAGCAGTTCTTC
abundance: NA
j_gene: TRBJ2-1
v_gene: TRBV24-1
d_gene: TRBD2

CDR3aa: CASSLSRVGTGRETQYF
CDR3nt: TGTGCCAGCAGCTTATCCAGGGTGGGGACGGGGAGAGAGACCCAGTACTTC
abundance: NA
j_gene: TRBJ2-5
v_gene: TRBV11-2
d_gene: NA

CDR3aa: CASSYIGNSGELFF
CDR3nt: TGTGCCAGCAGTTACATAGGAAATAGCGGGGAGCTGTTTTTT
abundance: NA
j_gene: TRBJ2-2
v_gene: TRBV6-2/TRBV6-3
d_gene: NA

CDR3aa: CSVTKRGGAEDTQYF
CDR3nt: TGCAGCGTGACCAAGCGCGGGGGGGCCGAAGATACGCAGTATTTT
abundance: NA
j_gene: TRBJ2-3
v_gene: TRBV29-1
d_gene: TRBD2

CDR3aa: CASSEGGQLNTGELFF
CDR3nt: TGTGCCAGCAGTGAAGGCGGCCAACTTAACACCGGGGAGCTGTTTTTT
abundance: NA
j_gene: TRBJ2-2
v_gene: TRBV2
d_gene: NA

CDR3aa: CASSQDGRLRTFGNTIYF
CDR3nt: TGTGCCAGCAGCCAAGATGGGCGCTTAAGGACGTTTGGAAACACCATATATTTT
abundance: NA
j_gene: TRBJ1-3
v_gene: TRBV14
d_gene: NA

CDR3aa: CASTEGHNYGYTF
CDR3nt: TGTGCCAGCACCGAGGGACACAACTATGGCTACACCTTC
abundance: NA
j_gene: TRBJ1-2
v_gene: TRBV2
d_gene: NA